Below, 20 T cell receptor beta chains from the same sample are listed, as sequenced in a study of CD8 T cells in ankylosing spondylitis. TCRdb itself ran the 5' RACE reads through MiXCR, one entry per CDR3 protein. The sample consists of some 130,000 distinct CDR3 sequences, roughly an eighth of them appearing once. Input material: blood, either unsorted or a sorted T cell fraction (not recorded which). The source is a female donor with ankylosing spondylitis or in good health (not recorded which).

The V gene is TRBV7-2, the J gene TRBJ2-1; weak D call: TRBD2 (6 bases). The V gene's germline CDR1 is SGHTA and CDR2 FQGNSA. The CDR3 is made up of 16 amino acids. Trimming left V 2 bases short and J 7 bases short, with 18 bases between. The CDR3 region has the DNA TGTGCCAGCAGCTTACTTGGGGGACTTACGTGGAATGAGCAGTTCTTC. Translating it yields CASSLLGGLTWNEQFF.

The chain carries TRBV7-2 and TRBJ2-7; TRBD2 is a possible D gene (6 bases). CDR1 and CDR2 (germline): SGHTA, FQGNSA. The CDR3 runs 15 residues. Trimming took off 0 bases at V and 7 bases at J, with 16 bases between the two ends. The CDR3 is CASSLAWAAGREQYF. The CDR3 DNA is TGTGCCAGCAGCTTAGCGTGGGCGGCGGGGCGGGAGCAGTACTTC.

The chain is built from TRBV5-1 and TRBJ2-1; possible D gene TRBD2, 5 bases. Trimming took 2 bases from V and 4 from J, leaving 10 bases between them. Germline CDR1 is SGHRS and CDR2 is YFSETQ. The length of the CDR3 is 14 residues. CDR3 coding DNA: TGCGCCAGCAGCTTTTCCCCGGGGTACAATGAGCAGTTCTTC. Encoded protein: CASSFSPGYNEQFF.

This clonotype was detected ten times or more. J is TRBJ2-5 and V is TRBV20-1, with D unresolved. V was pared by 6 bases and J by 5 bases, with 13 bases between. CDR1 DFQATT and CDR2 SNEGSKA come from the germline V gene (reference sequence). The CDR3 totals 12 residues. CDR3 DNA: TGCAGTGCCACGACGGAAGTGGAGACCCAGTACTTC. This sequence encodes CSATTEVETQYF.

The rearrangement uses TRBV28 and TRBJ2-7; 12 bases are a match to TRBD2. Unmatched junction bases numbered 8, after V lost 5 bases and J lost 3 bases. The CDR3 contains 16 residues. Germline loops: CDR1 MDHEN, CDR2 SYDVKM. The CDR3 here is CASSGPSGLAGYEQYF. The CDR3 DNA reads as TGTGCCAGCAGTGGGCCCTCGGGACTAGCGGGCTACGAGCAGTACTTC.

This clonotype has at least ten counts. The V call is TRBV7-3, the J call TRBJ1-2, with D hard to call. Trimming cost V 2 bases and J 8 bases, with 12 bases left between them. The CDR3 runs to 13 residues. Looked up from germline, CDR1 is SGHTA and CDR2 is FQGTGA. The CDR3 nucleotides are TGTGCCAGCAGCTTATCGGGCCGCGAGGGCTACACCTTC. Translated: CASSLSGREGYTF.

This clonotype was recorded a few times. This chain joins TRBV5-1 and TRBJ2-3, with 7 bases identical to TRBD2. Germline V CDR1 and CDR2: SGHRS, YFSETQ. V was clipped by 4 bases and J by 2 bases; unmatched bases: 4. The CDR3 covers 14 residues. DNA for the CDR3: TGCGCCAGCAGCATAGCGGGCCCCACAGATACGCAGTATTTT. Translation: CASSIAGPTDTQYF.

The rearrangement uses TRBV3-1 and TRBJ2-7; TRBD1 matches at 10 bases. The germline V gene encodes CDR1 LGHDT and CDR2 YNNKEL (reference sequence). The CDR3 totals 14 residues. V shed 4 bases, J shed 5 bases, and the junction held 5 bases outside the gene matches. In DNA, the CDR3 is TGTGCCAGCAGCCGCCGGGACAGGGGTAACGAGCAGTACTTC. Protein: CASSRRDRGNEQYF.

CDR3 region: CASSLLGGSGDTQYF. In nucleotides, the CDR3 is TGTGCCAGCAGCTTATTGGGGGGATCTGGGGATACGCAGTATTTT. V usage is TRBV7-2 and J usage is TRBJ2-3; tentative D call: TRBD2 (6 bases). Looked up from germline, CDR1 is SGHTA and CDR2 is FQGNSA. The CDR3 is made up of 15 amino acids. The V and J ends lost 2 bases and 6 bases respectively, with 15 bases between them.

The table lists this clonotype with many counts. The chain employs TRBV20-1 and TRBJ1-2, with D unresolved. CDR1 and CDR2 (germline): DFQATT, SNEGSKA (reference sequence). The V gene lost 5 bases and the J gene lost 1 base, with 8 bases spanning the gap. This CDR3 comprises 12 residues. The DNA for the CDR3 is TGCAGTGCTCCCGGCCGTAACTATGGCTACACCTTC. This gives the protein CSAPGRNYGYTF.

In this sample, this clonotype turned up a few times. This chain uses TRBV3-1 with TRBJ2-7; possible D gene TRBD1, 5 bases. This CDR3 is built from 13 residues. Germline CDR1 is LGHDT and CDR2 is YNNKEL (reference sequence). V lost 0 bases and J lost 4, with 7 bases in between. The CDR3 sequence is CASSQDRVYEQYF. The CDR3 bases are TGTGCCAGCAGCCAAGACAGGGTGTACGAGCAGTACTTC.

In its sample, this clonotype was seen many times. The CDR3 spells CASSLLQGGTGELFF. The CDR3 nucleotides read TGCGCCAGCAGCTTGCTACAGGGGGGCACCGGGGAGCTGTTTTTT. V gene TRBV5-1 combines with J gene TRBJ2-2, with 8 bases fitting TRBD1. The germline V gene encodes CDR1 SGHRS and CDR2 YFSETQ. The CDR3 loop spans 15 amino acids. The J segment lost 4 bases and the V segment lost 1 base, leaving 3 bases of the junction unmatched.

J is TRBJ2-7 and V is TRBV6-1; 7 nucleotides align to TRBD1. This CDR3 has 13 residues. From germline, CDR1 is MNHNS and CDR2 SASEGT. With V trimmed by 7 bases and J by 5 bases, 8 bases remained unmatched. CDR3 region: CASKKGAGDEQYF. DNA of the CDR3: TGTGCCAGCAAAAAGGGGGCCGGGGACGAGCAGTACTTC.

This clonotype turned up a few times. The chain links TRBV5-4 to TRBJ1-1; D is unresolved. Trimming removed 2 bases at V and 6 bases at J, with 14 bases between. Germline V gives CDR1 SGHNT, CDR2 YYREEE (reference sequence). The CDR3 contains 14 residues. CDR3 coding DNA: TGTGCCAGCAGCTTTGGCATGGAAACCGCTGAAGCTTTCTTT. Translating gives CASSFGMETAEAFF.

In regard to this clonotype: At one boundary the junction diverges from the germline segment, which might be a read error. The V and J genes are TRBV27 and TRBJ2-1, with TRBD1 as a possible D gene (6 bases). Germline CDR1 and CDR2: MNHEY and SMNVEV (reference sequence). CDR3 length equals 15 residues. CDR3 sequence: CTSSRGQFSYNEQFF. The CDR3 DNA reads TGTACCAGCAGCCGCGGACAGTTTTCCTACAATGAGCAGTTCTTC.

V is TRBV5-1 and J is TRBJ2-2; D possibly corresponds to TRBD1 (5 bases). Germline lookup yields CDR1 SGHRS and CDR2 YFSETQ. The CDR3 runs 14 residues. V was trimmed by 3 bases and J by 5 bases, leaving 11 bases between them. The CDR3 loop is CASSSQGYTGELFF. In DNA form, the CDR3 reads TGCGCCAGCAGCTCCCAGGGTTATACCGGGGAGCTGTTTTTT.

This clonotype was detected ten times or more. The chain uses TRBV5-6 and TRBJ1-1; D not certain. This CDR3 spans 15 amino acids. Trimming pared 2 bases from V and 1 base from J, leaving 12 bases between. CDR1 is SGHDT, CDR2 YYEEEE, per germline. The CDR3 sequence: CASSFGVKKNTEAFF. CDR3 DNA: TGTGCCAGCAGCTTCGGGGTGAAAAAGAACACTGAAGCTTTCTTT.

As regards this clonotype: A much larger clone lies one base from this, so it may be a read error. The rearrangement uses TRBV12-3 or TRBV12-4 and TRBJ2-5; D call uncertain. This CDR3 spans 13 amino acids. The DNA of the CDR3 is TGTGCCAGCAGTTTAAGCAGGCAGGAGACCCAGTGCTTC. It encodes CASSLSRQETQCF.

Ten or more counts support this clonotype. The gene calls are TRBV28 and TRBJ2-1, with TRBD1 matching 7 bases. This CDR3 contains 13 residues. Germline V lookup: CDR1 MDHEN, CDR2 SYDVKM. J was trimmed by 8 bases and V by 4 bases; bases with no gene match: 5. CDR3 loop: CASSSNRGYEQFF. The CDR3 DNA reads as TGTGCCAGCAGTTCCAACAGGGGCTATGAGCAGTTCTTC.

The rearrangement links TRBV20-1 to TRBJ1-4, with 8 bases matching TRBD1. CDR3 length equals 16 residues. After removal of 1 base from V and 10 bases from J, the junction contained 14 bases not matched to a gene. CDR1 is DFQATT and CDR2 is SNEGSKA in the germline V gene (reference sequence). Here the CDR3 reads CSARVATGALYGKLFF. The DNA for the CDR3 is TGCAGTGCTAGAGTTGCGACAGGGGCCTTGTATGGAAAACTGTTTTTT.